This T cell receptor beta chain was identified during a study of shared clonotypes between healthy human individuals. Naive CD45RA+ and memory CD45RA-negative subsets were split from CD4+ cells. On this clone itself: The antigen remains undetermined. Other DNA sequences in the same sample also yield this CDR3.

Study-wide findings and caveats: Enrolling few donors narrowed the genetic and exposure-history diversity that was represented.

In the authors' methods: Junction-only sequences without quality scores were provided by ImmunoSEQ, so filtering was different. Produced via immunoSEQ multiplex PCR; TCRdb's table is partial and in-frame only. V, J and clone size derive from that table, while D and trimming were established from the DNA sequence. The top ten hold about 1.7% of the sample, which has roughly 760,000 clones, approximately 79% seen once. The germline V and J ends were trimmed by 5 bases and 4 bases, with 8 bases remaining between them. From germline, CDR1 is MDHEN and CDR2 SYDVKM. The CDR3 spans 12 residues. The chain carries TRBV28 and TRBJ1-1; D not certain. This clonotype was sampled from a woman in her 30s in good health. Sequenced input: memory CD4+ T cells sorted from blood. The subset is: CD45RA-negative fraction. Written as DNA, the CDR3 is TGTGCCAGCAGTGAAAGGGCCACTGAAGCTTTCTTT. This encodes CASSERATEAFF.